The 10 T cell receptor beta chains given below trace back to one sample, sequenced in a study of siplizumab effects on memory and regulatory T cells. Sequenced by immunoSEQ multiplex PCR; TCRdb stores in-frame clones only, minus some. Here the sample spans about 26,000 clones, roughly 82% being singletons. The sequencing sample was made of memory CD4+ T cells sorted from blood. These receptors all stem from a human donor in good health.

This chain uses TRBV19 with TRBJ2-3; 10 nucleotides line up with TRBD2. Germline assignment: CDR1 LNHDA and CDR2 SQIVND (reference sequence). This CDR3 contains 14 residues. Losses at the gene ends were 6 bases for V and 7 bases for J; bases not matched to a gene: 7. DNA for the CDR3: TGTGCCAGTAGCGTCTCTAGCGGGAGCAATACGCAGTATTTT. It encodes CASSVSSGSNTQYF.

The rearrangement uses TRBV29-1 and TRBJ1-3; TRBD1 matches at 9 bases. Trimming took 6 bases from V and 4 from J; bases not matched to a gene: 4. The CDR3 loop spans 13 amino acids. CDR1 is SQVTM and CDR2 is ANQGSEA in the germline V gene. Here the CDR3 DNA reads TGCAGCGTACAGGGGGCGGACGGAAACACCATATATTTT. Encoded protein: CSVQGADGNTIYF.

The genes are TRBV10-3 and TRBJ2-1, with 8 bases matching TRBD2. Losses at the gene ends were 6 bases for V and 8 bases for J; bases not matched to a gene: 21. The CDR3 runs 18 residues. The germline V gene encodes CDR1 ENHRY and CDR2 SYGVKD. This CDR3 is CAISAVIVEAGEGYEQFF. CDR3 nucleotide sequence: TGTGCCATCAGCGCTGTGATTGTGGAAGCGGGGGAGGGATATGAGCAGTTCTTC.

The chain recombines TRBV5-6 with TRBJ2-2; D uncertain. Trimming removed 2 bases at V and 7 bases at J, with 15 bases between. The CDR3 contains 15 residues. The germline gives CDR1 SGHDT, CDR2 YYEEEE. CDR3 region: CASSFQRALSGELFF. The CDR3 DNA is TGTGCCAGCAGCTTCCAAAGGGCTTTGAGCGGGGAGCTGTTTTTT.

The rearrangement uses TRBV4-1 and TRBJ2-3, with 11 bases identical to TRBD1. With V trimmed by 4 bases and J by 1 base, 4 bases remained unmatched. This CDR3 spans 16 amino acids. CDR1 MGHRA and CDR2 YSYEKL come from the germline V gene. The CDR3: CASSPGQGAGTDTQYF. CDR3 in DNA: TGCGCCAGCAGCCCAGGACAGGGGGCCGGCACAGATACGCAGTATTTT.

The J gene is TRBJ2-2, the V gene TRBV14, with 13 bases fitting TRBD2. The germline gives CDR1 SGHDN, CDR2 FVKESK. The CDR3 contains 18 residues. V lost 4 bases to trimming and J lost 5 bases; unmatched junction nucleotides: 10. The CDR3 DNA reads TGTGCCAGCAGCCGCAGGGTGGGGACTAGCGGGAAGACCGGGGAGCTGTTTTTT. Protein product: CASSRRVGTSGKTGELFF.

The chain employs TRBV5-1 and TRBJ1-1; perhaps TRBD1 as D (5 bases). CDR1 and CDR2 (germline): SGHRS, YFSETQ. V dropped 4 bases and J dropped 2 bases, with 12 bases sitting between them. The CDR3 length is 14 residues. The CDR3 loop reads CASSPNGGNTEAFF. The CDR3 nucleotides are TGCGCCAGCAGCCCAAACGGGGGAAACACTGAAGCTTTCTTT.

This rearrangement joins TRBV6-6 to TRBJ1-2, with D perhaps TRBD1 (6 bases). The germline V gene has CDR1 MNHNY and CDR2 SVGAGI (reference sequence). Trimming removed 6 bases at V and 4 bases at J, with 18 bases between. CDR3 size: 15 residues. CDR3 sequence: CASRIRGTLGYGYTF. The CDR3 DNA reads TGTGCCAGCAGAATACGGGGGACACTCGGCTATGGCTACACCTTC.

The V call is TRBV18, the J call TRBJ2-2; D possibly matches TRBD1 or TRBD2 (6 bases each). Germline-derived CDR1 and CDR2 are KGHSH and LQKENI. Trimming removed 0 bases from V and 2 bases from J, with 16 bases in between. CDR3 length: 18 residues. The CDR3 nucleotides read TGTGCCAGCTCACCACCAACGGGGGCGCCGACAAACACCGGGGAGCTGTTTTTT. Translated, it gives CASSPPTGAPTNTGELFF.

V is TRBV6-1 and J is TRBJ1-1, with D tentatively TRBD1 (5 bases). V shed 1 base and J shed 5 bases, with 8 bases lying between them. The CDR3 sequence is 13 residues long. The germline CDR1 and CDR2 sequences are MNHNS and SASEGT. The CDR3 DNA reads as TGTGCCAGCAGTGAAGTAGGGGAAACTGAAGCTTTCTTT. The encoded protein is CASSEVGETEAFF.